One and the same sample provided the 20 T cell receptor beta chains below, sequenced in a study of CD8 T cells in ankylosing spondylitis. No antigen has been assigned to these receptors. Study conclusions and caveats: There was a TCR beta motif, made of several highly homologous variants, that appeared characteristic of ankylosing spondylitis blood.

TCRdb itself ran the 5' RACE reads through MiXCR, one entry per CDR3 protein. The sample shows about 750,000 distinct CDR3 sequences, 15% to 20% of them seen only once. Sequenced material: blood, either unsorted or a sorted T cell fraction (not recorded which). These TCRs come from a male donor with ankylosing spondylitis.

The CDR3, as DNA: TGCAGTGCTAGAGGTGTCATTCACTCGACCGGACTAATCGGGGTTGGAGAGACCCAGTACTTC. Amino acid sequence: CSARGVIHSTGLIGVGETQYF. The chain couples TRBV20-1 to TRBJ2-5; tentative D call: TRBD2 (6 bases). V lost 1 base to trimming and J lost 4 bases, with 34 bases between them. This CDR3 is built from 21 residues. Germline assignment: CDR1 DFQATT and CDR2 SNEGSKA (reference sequence).

The rearrangement links TRBV7-2 to TRBJ1-1; 10 nucleotides line up with TRBD1. The CDR3 loop spans 15 amino acids. In germline, CDR1 is SGHTA, CDR2 FQGNSA. The V gene end was trimmed by 6 bases and the J gene end by 1 base; junction bases not matched to a gene: 5. DNA for the CDR3: TGTGCCAGCAGACCGGACAGGGGGTCGAACACTGAAGCTTTCTTT. This encodes CASRPDRGSNTEAFF. Complete variable domain (other parts from reference TRBV7-2 and TRBJ1-1): GAGVSQSPSNKVTEKGKDVELRCDPISGHTALYWYRQSLGQGLEFLIYFQGNSAPDKSGLPSDRFSAERTGGSVSTLTIQRTQQEDSAVYLCASRPDRGSNTEAFFGQGTRLTVV.

The chain carries TRBV6-1 and TRBJ1-5; possible D gene TRBD1, 6 bases. The V gene's germline CDR1 is MNHNS and CDR2 SASEGT. Between the trimmed V and J ends, which lost 8 bases and 5 bases, there was a span of 13 bases. This CDR3 has 13 residues. The CDR3 DNA reads TGTGCCAGCTGCAGGGGAGGGGATCAGCCCCAGCATTTT. Protein sequence: CASCRGGDQPQHF.

This clonotype turned up a few times. This sequence joins TRBV5-1 and TRBJ2-7; D possibly uses TRBD1 or TRBD2 (5 bases each). CDR1 is SGHRS and CDR2 is YFSETQ in the germline V gene. V was trimmed by 3 bases and J by 1 base, leaving 11 bases between them. The CDR3 length is 14 residues. The CDR3 coding sequence is TGCGCCAGCAGCTCGGGACCGGGTTCCTACGAGCAGTACTTC. Translation: CASSSGPGSYEQYF.

The chain has TRBV5-1 and TRBJ2-7; 7 bases are shared with TRBD1. Trimming removed 2 bases from V and 4 bases from J; junction bases left unmatched: 12. CDR3 length: 16 residues. Per germline, CDR1 SGHRS and CDR2 YFSETQ. CDR3 protein: CASSFLATGTVYEQYF. CDR3 nucleotides: TGCGCCAGCAGCTTCTTAGCTACCGGGACAGTATACGAGCAGTACTTC.

This clonotype appeared a few times. The V call is TRBV27, the J call TRBJ2-1; D may be TRBD1 or TRBD2 (5 bases each). Trimming cost V 5 bases and J 8 bases, with 16 bases left between them. CDR1 and CDR2 (germline): MNHEY, SMNVEV (reference sequence). This CDR3 comprises 14 residues. As DNA, the CDR3 is TGTGCCAGCAGTACGTCCGGGGCTGAGTATGAGCAGTTCTTC. Translation gives CASSTSGAEYEQFF.

The sample holds many counts of this clonotype. This rearrangement joins TRBV20-1 to TRBJ2-3, with no clear D. V lost 1 base, J lost 0 bases, and 8 bases lay in between. The CDR3 is made up of 14 amino acids. CDR1 is DFQATT, CDR2 SNEGSKA, per germline (reference sequence). The CDR3 loop reads CSARGVLSTDTQYF. DNA for the CDR3: TGCAGTGCTAGAGGGGTACTCAGCACAGATACGCAGTATTTT.

The V gene is TRBV27, the J gene TRBJ1-2, with TRBD1 identical over 11 bases. Losses at the gene ends were 6 bases for V and 14 bases for J; bases not matched to a gene: 14. This CDR3 is built from 14 residues. The germline V gene encodes CDR1 MNHEY and CDR2 SMNVEV (reference sequence). DNA of the CDR3: TGTGCCAGCAGGGCGGACAGGGGGCATATCACTCAGACCTTC. Protein sequence: CASRADRGHITQTF.

This clonotype came up a few times. The chain combines TRBV6-1 with TRBJ1-6, with TRBD1 identical over 9 bases. The V segment lost 6 bases and the J segment 2 bases; nucleotides outside the gene matches: 8. CDR3 length equals 17 residues. Germline V gene lookup returns CDR1 MNHNS and CDR2 SASEGT. As DNA, the CDR3 is TGTGCCAGCAGAAGAACAGGGGGCGAAACCTATAATTCACCCCTCCACTTT. It translates to CASRRTGGETYNSPLHF.

The chain uses TRBV7-6 and TRBJ2-1, with 8 bases fitting TRBD2. Trimming took 4 bases from V and 8 from J; bases not matched to a gene: 13. The CDR3 extends over 16 amino acids. Germline assignment: CDR1 SGHVS and CDR2 FNYEAQ. Written as DNA, the CDR3 is TGTGCCAGCAGCTCCCCGGGGGGGGGGAGAAGGGATGAGCAGTTCTTC. Translation gives CASSSPGGGRRDEQFF.

The table lists this clonotype with a few counts. The genes are TRBV27 and TRBJ2-2, with D perhaps matching TRBD1 (6 bases). This CDR3 spans 15 amino acids. V gave up 8 bases and J gave up 4 bases, with 17 bases separating them. The germline V gene encodes CDR1 MNHEY and CDR2 SMNVEV (reference sequence). The CDR3 DNA sequence: TGTGCCAGCCGGACAGTTCGAGGTCCCACCGGGGAGCTGTTTTTT. The encoded protein is CASRTVRGPTGELFF.

This clonotype has just a few counts. The chain joins TRBV5-6 to TRBJ1-1, with D hard to call. Germline CDR1 SGHDT, CDR2 YYEEEE. The V end lost 4 bases, the J end lost 5 bases, and 9 bases lay between the germline ends. This CDR3 is built from 12 residues. CDR3 DNA: TGTGCCAGCAGCACTCTGGGTACTGAAGCTTTCTTT. Translation: CASSTLGTEAFF. The full variable domain, rest sourced from reference TRBV5-6 and TRBJ1-1, is DAGVTQSPTHLIKTRGQQVTLRCSPKSGHDTVSWYQQALGQGPQFIFQYYEEEERQRGNFPDRFSGHQFPNYSSELNVNALLLGDSALYLCASSTLGTEAFFGQGTRLTVV.

The chain combines TRBV6-5 with TRBJ1-2; D ambiguous. The CDR3 extends over 14 amino acids. The V gene lost 2 bases and the J gene lost 8 bases, with 15 bases spanning the gap. Germline values: CDR1 MNHEY, CDR2 SVGAGI. CDR3 residues: CASSYAVTSGGYTF. CDR3 sequence (DNA): TGTGCCAGCAGTTACGCCGTCACCTCTGGGGGCTACACCTTC.

The chain couples TRBV5-1 to TRBJ2-1; 12 nucleotides line up with TRBD2. The germline gives CDR1 SGHRS, CDR2 YFSETQ. The CDR3 totals 16 residues. J gave up 7 bases and V 4 bases, and 9 bases lay outside the gene matches. CDR3 DNA: TGCGCCAGCAGCCGGCTCCGCCTAGCGGGAGGGAATGAGCAGTTCTTC. This translates into CASSRLRLAGGNEQFF.

This clonotype was counted only a few times. The chain uses TRBV25-1 and TRBJ1-4; D remains ambiguous. The CDR3 runs to 15 residues. CDR1 is MGHDK and CDR2 is SYGVNS in the germline V gene. V lost 4 bases and J lost 6, with 15 bases in between. The CDR3 coding sequence is TGTGCCAGCAGTGGATCAACAGAGGTGGATGAAAAACTGTTTTTT. Its translation is CASSGSTEVDEKLFF.

A word on this clonotype: A much larger clone lies a single base off, so this may be a read error. This rearrangement joins TRBV12-3 or TRBV12-4 to TRBJ2-7; D may be TRBD1 or TRBD2 (5 bases each). V was clipped by 8 bases and J by 3 bases, with 8 bases between them. The CDR3 runs to 11 residues. The CDR3 nucleotides read TGTGCCAGCGGGGACCGCTACGAGCAGTACTTC. Protein product: CASGDRYEQYF.

The chain is built from TRBV13 and TRBJ2-1; D gene ambiguous. Trimming took off 10 bases at V and 5 bases at J, with 9 bases between the two ends. The CDR3 has 11 residues. The germline gives CDR1 PRHDT, CDR2 FYEKMQ (reference sequence). In nucleotides, the CDR3 is TGTGCCATCGACCGGGACAATGAGCAGTTCTTC. The encoded protein is CAIDRDNEQFF.

This clonotype was seen more than once but under ten times. The chain links TRBV29-1 to TRBJ2-3, with D possibly being TRBD2 (6 bases). The CDR3 sequence is 16 residues long. Per the germline V gene, CDR1 is SQVTM and CDR2 is ANQGSEA. Trimming left V 2 bases short and J 2 bases short, with 17 bases between. This CDR3 is CSVENPWRGNTDTQYF. CDR3 coding DNA: TGCAGCGTTGAAAACCCATGGCGGGGAAACACAGATACGCAGTATTTT.

This clonotype was observed a handful of times. The chain carries TRBV20-1 and TRBJ1-1; TRBD1 might be the D (5 bases). The ends were cut back, 6 bases at V and 5 bases at J, with 16 bases in the middle. The CDR3 consists of 13 residues. Germline lookup yields CDR1 DFQATT and CDR2 SNEGSKA (reference sequence). For the CDR3, the DNA is TGCAGTGCCGTTGAATTGGGGGGAACTGAAGCTTTCTTT. Translation gives CSAVELGGTEAFF.

About this clonotype: A read error may be the cause here, since a much bigger clone is one base away. This chain links TRBV29-1 with TRBJ2-1; 8 bases agree with TRBD1. V lost 7 bases and J lost 5; bases outside the gene matches: 4. The CDR3 covers 12 residues. CDR1 SQVTM and CDR2 ANQGSEA come from the germline V gene. CDR3 amino acids: CSGWTGNNEQFF. CDR3 sequence (DNA): TGCAGCGGATGGACAGGGAACAATGAGCAGTTCTTC.